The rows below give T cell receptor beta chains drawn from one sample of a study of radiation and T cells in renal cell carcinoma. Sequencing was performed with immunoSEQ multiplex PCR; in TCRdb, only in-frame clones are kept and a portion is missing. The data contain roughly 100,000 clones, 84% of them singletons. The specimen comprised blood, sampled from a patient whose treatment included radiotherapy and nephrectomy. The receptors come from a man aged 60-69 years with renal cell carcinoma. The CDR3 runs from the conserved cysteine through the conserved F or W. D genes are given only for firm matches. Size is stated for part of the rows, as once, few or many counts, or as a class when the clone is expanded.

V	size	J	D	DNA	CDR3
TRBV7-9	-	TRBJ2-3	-	TGTGCCAGCAGCTTAGTGAACAGGGCTAGCACAGATACGCAGTATTTT	CASSLVNRASTDTQYF
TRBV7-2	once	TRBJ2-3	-	TGTGCCAGCAGCGTCCCCTATGGACGCGTAGGAGATACGCAGTATTTT	CASSVPYGRVGDTQYF
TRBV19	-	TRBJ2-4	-	TGTGCCAGTAGTATAGGGGGGACGACGGGGAACATTCAGTACTTC	CASSIGGTTGNIQYF
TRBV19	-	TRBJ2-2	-	TGTGCCAGTAGTATTCAAGGGTCCGGGGAGCTGTTTTTT	CASSIQGSGELFF
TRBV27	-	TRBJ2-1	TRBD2	TGTGCCAGCAGTTTATTGCGGGGGGTTTACAATGAGCAGTTCTTC	CASSLLRGVYNEQFF
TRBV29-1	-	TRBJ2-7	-	TGCAGCGTTGAACGAGGGGAATACGAGCAGTACTTC	CSVERGEYEQYF
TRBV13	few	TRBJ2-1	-	TGTGCCAGCAGCCTCGGGGTTTCTGGGCAGTTCTTC	CASSLGVSGQFF
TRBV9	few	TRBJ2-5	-	TGTGCCAGCAGTGCCGGTTCGATAGGGTTCGAGACCCAGTACTTC	CASSAGSIGFETQYF
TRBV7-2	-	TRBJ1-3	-	TGTGCCAGCAGCCCACCCCCACAGGGAAACACCATATATTTT	CASSPPPQGNTIYF
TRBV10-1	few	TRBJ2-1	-	TGCGCCAGTGCAGACGGATACAATGAGCAGTTCTTC	CASADGYNEQFF
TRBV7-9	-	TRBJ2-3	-	TGTGCCCCCAATCTTAGCACAGATACGCAGTATTTT	CAPNLSTDTQYF
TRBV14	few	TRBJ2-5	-	TGTGCCAGCAGCCCGCGTGGGGAGACCCAGTACTTC	CASSPRGETQYF
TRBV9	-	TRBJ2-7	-	TGTGCCAGCAGCGTAGATGGGGGGCCCTACGAGCAGTACTTC	CASSVDGGPYEQYF
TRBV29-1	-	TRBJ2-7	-	TGCAGCGTTGTCCTTTCTGTTGGCTTCCGATCACTCTACGAGCAGTACTTC	CSVVLSVGFRSLYEQYF
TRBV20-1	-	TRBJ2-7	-	TGCAGTGCTAGAAGGGAGTACGAGCAGTACTTC	CSARREYEQYF
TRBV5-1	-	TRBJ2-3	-	TGCGCCAGCAGCGTCAGGGGTCATAGCACAGATACGCAGTATTTT	CASSVRGHSTDTQYF
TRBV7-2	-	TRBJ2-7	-	TGTGCCAGCAGCTTAGAGCTCGGCAGCTCCTATGAGCAGTACTTC	CASSLELGSSYEQYF
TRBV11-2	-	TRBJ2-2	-	TGTGCCAGCAGCTGGGGCTCGGCCGAGAACACCGGGGAGCTGTTTTTT	CASSWGSAENTGELFF
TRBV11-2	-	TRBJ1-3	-	TGTGCCAGCAGCTTAGATCAGTTAGCCGACCCTGGAAACACCATATATTTT	CASSLDQLADPGNTIYF
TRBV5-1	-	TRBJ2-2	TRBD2	TGCGCCAGCAGCCGCGGGGGAACCGGGGAGCTGTTTTTT	CASSRGGTGELFF
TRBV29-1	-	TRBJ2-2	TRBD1	TGCAGCGCTTTACAGGGGAGCACCGGGGAGCTGTTTTTT	CSALQGSTGELFF
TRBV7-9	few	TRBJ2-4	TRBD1	TGTGCCAGCAGCCGGACAGGGGGCAGCAAAAACATTCAGTACTTC	CASSRTGGSKNIQYF
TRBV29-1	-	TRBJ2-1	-	TGCAGCGTTGAAACGGCCGAGCAGTTCTTC	CSVETAEQFF
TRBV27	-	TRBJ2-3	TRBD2	TGTGCCAGCAGTTTGGTAGCGGGAGTTAAAACAGATACGCAGTATTTT	CASSLVAGVKTDTQYF
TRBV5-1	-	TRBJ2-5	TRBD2	TGCGCCAGCAGCGTTGGACTAGCGGGAGGGCCGCAAGAGACCCAGTACTTC	CASSVGLAGGPQETQYF
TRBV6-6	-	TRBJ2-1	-	TGTGCCAGCAGTTACCCCTACAATGAGCAGTTCTTC	CASSYPYNEQFF
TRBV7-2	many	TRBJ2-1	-	TGTGCCAGCAGCCACACACACCGGGAGCAGTTCTTC	CASSHTHREQFF
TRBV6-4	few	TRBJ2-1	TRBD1	TGTGCCAGCAGTGATTCTCCCGGGACAGGGGGCAATGAGCAGTTCTTC	CASSDSPGTGGNEQFF
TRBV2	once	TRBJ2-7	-	TGTGCTACCCTTCGGGCGGTCGGTGGCAACGAGCAGTACTTC	CATLRAVGGNEQYF
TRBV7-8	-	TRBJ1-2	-	TGTGCCAGCAGCTTGGCAGAGGCCTACTATGGCTACACCTTC	CASSLAEAYYGYTF
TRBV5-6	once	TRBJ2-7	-	TGTGCCAGCAGCTTGCAGATCCCCTACGAGCAGTACTTC	CASSLQIPYEQYF
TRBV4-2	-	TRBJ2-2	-	TGTGCCAGCAGAGGGGGCACCGGGGAGCTGTTTTTT	CASRGGTGELFF
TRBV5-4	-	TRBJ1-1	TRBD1	TGTGCCAGCAGCTGGGGGGGGACAGGGCGCACTGAAGCTTTCTTT	CASSWGGTGRTEAFF
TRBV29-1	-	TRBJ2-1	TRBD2	TGCAGCGTTCGTGCTAGCGGGAGCAATGAGCAGTTCTTC	CSVRASGSNEQFF
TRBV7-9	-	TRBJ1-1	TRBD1	TGTGCCAGCAGCTTAAGTGGACAGGGAGGTACTGAAGCTTTCTTT	CASSLSGQGGTEAFF
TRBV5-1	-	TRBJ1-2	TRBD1	TGCGCCAGCAGCCAGGACAGGGGCAACGGCTACACCTTC	CASSQDRGNGYTF
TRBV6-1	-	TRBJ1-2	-	TGTGCCAGCAGTGAAGCGTACACCGAAGCCGGCTACACCTTC	CASSEAYTEAGYTF
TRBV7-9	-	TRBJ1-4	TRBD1	TGTGCCAGCAGCCTACCATGGACAGGGAATAGTGAAAAACTGTTTTTT	CASSLPWTGNSEKLFF
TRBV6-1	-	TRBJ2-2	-	TGTGCCAGCAGTTTAGAGCTTGGGGAGCTGTTTTTT	CASSLELGELFF
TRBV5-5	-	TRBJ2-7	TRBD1	TGTGCCAGCAGATCCGGGACAGGACGGGGCGAGCAGTACTTC	CASRSGTGRGEQYF
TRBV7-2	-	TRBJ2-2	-	TGTGCCAGCAGCTTCAATCAGGGAAACACCGGGGAGCTGTTTTTT	CASSFNQGNTGELFF
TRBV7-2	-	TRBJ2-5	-	TGTGCCAGCAGCCCGTACCAAGAGACCCAGTACTTC	CASSPYQETQYF
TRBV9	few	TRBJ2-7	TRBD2	TGTGCCAGCAGCCCCCCGGGACTAGCGGGAGGTTCCTACGAGCAGTACTTC	CASSPPGLAGGSYEQYF
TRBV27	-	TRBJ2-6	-	TGTGCCAGCAGTTTTGACCTCTCTGGGGCCAACGTCCTGACTTTC	CASSFDLSGANVLTF
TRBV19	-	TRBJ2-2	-	TGTGCCAGTAGTATCGAGGGGGCCGGGGAGCTGTTTTTT	CASSIEGAGELFF
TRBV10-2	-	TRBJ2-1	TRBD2	TGCGCCAGCAGTTGGGGTTCTAGCGGAAACAATGAGCAGTTCTTC	CASSWGSSGNNEQFF
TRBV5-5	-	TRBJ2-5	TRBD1	TGTGCCAGCAGCTGGACAGGGGTCGGAGAGACCCAGTACTTC	CASSWTGVGETQYF
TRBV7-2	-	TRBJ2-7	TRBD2	TGTGCCAGCAGCCAGGGACTAGTCCTGACCTACGAGCAGTACTTC	CASSQGLVLTYEQYF
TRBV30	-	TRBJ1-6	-	TGTGCCTGGAGTCGCCGCCGGAGTAATAATTCACCCCTCCACTTT	CAWSRRRSNNSPLHF
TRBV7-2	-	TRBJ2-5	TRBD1	TGTGCCAGCAGCGCAGGACAGGGTGAGACCCAGTACTTC	CASSAGQGETQYF
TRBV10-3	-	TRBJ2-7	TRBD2	TGTGCCATCGGGTCGGGAGGGCCCTACGAGCAGTACTTC	CAIGSGGPYEQYF
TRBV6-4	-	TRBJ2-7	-	TGTGCCAGCAGGGAGGACCCGAGCTCCTACGAGCAGTACTTC	CASREDPSSYEQYF
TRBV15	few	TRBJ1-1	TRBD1	TGTGCCACCAGCGGTTTCGACAGGGGGAACACTGAAGCTTTCTTT	CATSGFDRGNTEAFF
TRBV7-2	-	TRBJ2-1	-	TGTGCCAGCAGCTTAGCTACCCGAGTTGTTCCGCAGTTCTTC	CASSLATRVVPQFF
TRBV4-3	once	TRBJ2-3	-	TGCGCCAGCAGCCAAGGGCAGGGCCCAGATACGCAGTATTTT	CASSQGQGPDTQYF
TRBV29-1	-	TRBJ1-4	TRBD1	TGCAGCGTTGGCCCGGGACAGGGTTCCAATGAAAAACTGTTTTTT	CSVGPGQGSNEKLFF
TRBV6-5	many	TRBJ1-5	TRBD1	TGTGCCAGCAGGACCGGGACAGGGTTTGAACAGCCCCAGCATTTT	CASRTGTGFEQPQHF
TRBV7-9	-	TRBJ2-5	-	TGTGCCAGCAGCTTTTCTGGGAAGGGGTACCAAGAGACCCAGTACTTC	CASSFSGKGYQETQYF
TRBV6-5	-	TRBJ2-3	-	TGTGCCAGCAAGGCGGGCGTAGGCACAGATACGCAGTATTTT	CASKAGVGTDTQYF